These 28 T cell receptor beta chains were sequenced from one sample in a study of shared clonotypes between healthy human individuals (dated by TCRdb to the early 2020s). Library preparation employed the immunoSEQ multiplex PCR assay. TCRdb obtained this table from immuneACCESS and retained in-frame rearrangements with V and J assigned. These tables miss some clones; where compared with another copy, unresolved V genes account for less than half of the shortfall, and the remainder is unexplained. The sample table holds roughly 2,300,000 clones, of which around 90% were seen once. 0.37% of the sample is in the top ten clones. Sequencing was carried out using naive CD4+ T cells from PBMCs. Sample cell subset or site, as interpreted from the label and publication: CD45RA+ positively selected. These receptors were taken from a young man in good health. Some clones in this sample may be carry-over from other donors' samples.

The chain recombines TRBV19 with TRBJ2-1; D possibly matches TRBD1 or TRBD2 (5 bases each). The germline V and J ends were trimmed by 3 bases and 7 bases, with 10 bases remaining between them. Germline values: CDR1 LNHDA, CDR2 SQIVND (reference sequence). The CDR3 spans 13 residues. The CDR3 nucleotides read TGTGCCAGTAGTATTTGGGGGACGAATGAGCAGTTCTTC. This gives the protein CASSIWGTNEQFF. Variable domain in full (rest from reference TRBV19 and TRBJ2-1): DGGITQSPKYLFRKEGQNVTLSCEQNLNHDAMYWYRQDPGQGLRLIYYSQIVNDFQKGDIAEGYSVSREKKESFPLTVTSAQKNPTAFYLCASSIWGTNEQFFGPGTRLTVL.

The chain uses TRBV6-6 and TRBJ1-1; tentatively, D is TRBD1 (5 bases). V lost 4 bases, J lost 11 bases, and 20 bases lay in between. CDR1 is MNHNY and CDR2 is SVGAGI in the germline V gene (reference sequence). This CDR3 has 14 residues. CDR3: CASSSRSGGFGAFF. The CDR3 DNA sequence: TGTGCCAGCAGTTCGCGCTCCGGGGGGTTTGGCGCTTTCTTT.

The V gene is TRBV6-5, the J gene TRBJ2-3; TRBD1 is a possible D gene (7 bases). Germline-derived CDR1 and CDR2 are MNHEY and SVGAGI. The V end lost 6 bases, the J end lost 1 base, and 8 bases lay between the germline ends. This CDR3 contains 13 residues. As DNA, the CDR3 is TGTGCCAGCAGCAGGGGGGGCACAGATACGCAGTATTTT. This encodes CASSRGGTDTQYF.

The chain uses TRBV2 and TRBJ1-3, with D unclear. CDR1 SNHLY and CDR2 FYNNEI come from the germline V gene. Trimming cost V 10 bases and J 4 bases, with 11 bases left between them. The length of the CDR3 is 12 residues. The CDR3 region has the DNA TGTGCCACCAAAGGATCAGGAAACACCATATATTTT. As protein: CATKGSGNTIYF. The variable domain in full, with the rest retrieved from reference TRBV2 and TRBJ1-3, is EPEVTQTPSHQVTQMGQEVILRCVPISNHLYFYWYRQILGQKVEFLVSFYNNEISEKSEIFDDQFSVERPDGSNFTLKIRSTKLEDSAMYFCATKGSGNTIYFGEGSWLTVV.

The chain employs TRBV19 and TRBJ2-2; D may be TRBD1 or TRBD2 (5 bases each). This CDR3 region has 18 residues. Germline CDR1 reads LNHDA; CDR2 reads SQIVND (reference sequence). The V gene lost 4 bases and the J gene lost 0 bases, with 18 bases spanning the gap. The CDR3 DNA follows: TGTGCCAGTAGTAGGGGGAAGTTAGGAGGCGCGAACACCGGGGAGCTGTTTTTT. Translated, it gives CASSRGKLGGANTGELFF.

The V call is TRBV28, the J call TRBJ1-2; 7 bases align to TRBD1. The germline CDR1 and CDR2 sequences are MDHEN and SYDVKM. V shed 1 base and J 7 bases; nucleotides not matched to a gene: 12. The CDR3 length is 16 residues. Here the CDR3 reads CASSLSGVRQGSGYTF. CDR3 sequence (DNA): TGTGCCAGCAGTTTATCAGGGGTTCGACAGGGATCTGGCTACACCTTC.

V usage is TRBV4-1 and J usage is TRBJ2-5; D remains ambiguous. The CDR3 runs to 13 residues. With 4 bases removed from V and 5 bases from J, the gap between germline ends came to 11 bases. Germline V gives CDR1 MGHRA, CDR2 YSYEKL. The CDR3 sequence: CASSPNLRETQYF. In DNA form, the CDR3 reads TGCGCCAGCAGCCCTAACTTGCGTGAGACCCAGTACTTC.

The chain combines TRBV29-1 with TRBJ1-2; tentatively, D is TRBD1 (5 bases). The V gene's germline CDR1 is SQVTM and CDR2 ANQGSEA. Trimming pared 7 bases from V and 2 bases from J, leaving 11 bases between. The CDR3 covers 12 residues. The CDR3 region is CSGGAGNYGYTF. DNA for the CDR3: TGCAGCGGGGGAGCAGGGAACTATGGCTACACCTTC.

The V gene is TRBV18, the J gene TRBJ2-1; 7 bases line up with TRBD1. This CDR3 contains 12 residues. CDR1 and CDR2 (germline): KGHSH, LQKENI. The trim removed 6 bases at V and 11 bases at J, leaving 7 bases unmatched. CDR3 in amino acids: CASSADREKQFF. The CDR3 DNA reads TGTGCCAGCTCGGCAGACAGGGAGAAGCAGTTCTTC.

The chain joins TRBV5-1 to TRBJ2-5, with 7 nucleotides matching TRBD1. The V segment lost 7 bases and the J segment 2 bases; nucleotides outside the gene matches: 11. CDR1 is SGHRS, CDR2 YFSETQ, per germline. CDR3 length: 15 amino acids. The CDR3 sequence is CASAPGTVIQETQYF. The CDR3 coding sequence is TGCGCCAGCGCCCCAGGGACAGTGATACAAGAGACCCAGTACTTC. Based on the CDR3 plus reference TRBV5-1 and TRBJ2-5, the full variable domain is KAGVTQTPRYLIKTRGQQVTLSCSPISGHRSVSWYQQTPGQGLQFLFEYFSETQRNKGNFPGRFSGRQFSNSRSEMNVSTLELGDSALYLCASAPGTVIQETQYFGPGTRLLVL.

The rearrangement links TRBV28 to TRBJ1-1; 7 bases are a match to TRBD1. Looked up from germline, CDR1 is MDHEN and CDR2 is SYDVKM. This CDR3 region has 15 residues. Unmatched junction bases numbered 11, after V lost 7 bases and J lost 3 bases. This CDR3 reads CASIPQGGPDTEAFF. Written as DNA, the CDR3 is TGTGCCAGCATTCCCCAGGGGGGCCCGGACACTGAAGCTTTCTTT.

The chain is built from TRBV15 and TRBJ2-2; no firm D call. The CDR3 sequence is 13 residues long. Trimming took 2 bases from V and 7 from J, leaving 8 bases between them. Germline values: CDR1 LNHNV, CDR2 YYDKDF (reference sequence). The CDR3 DNA follows: TGTGCCACCAGCAGACCTCCTAGCGGGGAGCTGTTTTTT. It specifies CATSRPPSGELFF.

The rearrangement uses TRBV28 and TRBJ2-3, with D hard to call. The CDR3 has 16 residues. The germline gives CDR1 MDHEN, CDR2 SYDVKM. V lost 4 bases and J 3 bases, leaving 17 bases between the germline ends. CDR3 sequence (DNA): TGTGCCAGCAGTTCCCATGGATCTCAGCCGACAGATACGCAGTATTTT. Its translation: CASSSHGSQPTDTQYF.

This sequence joins TRBV6-6 and TRBJ1-1, with D maybe TRBD1 (6 bases). Germline CDR1 is MNHNY and CDR2 is SVGAGI (reference sequence). Trimming stripped 6 bases from V and 1 base from J, with 15 bases between. The CDR3 is 15 amino acids. CDR3 coding DNA: TGTGCCAGCAGGGGCGGGACACAGGCGAACACTGAAGCTTTCTTT. This gives the protein CASRGGTQANTEAFF.

This clone has only a few counts. The gene calls are TRBV11-3 and TRBJ1-1; D remains unclear. Germline CDR1 is SGHNT and CDR2 is YENEEA. Trimming shortened V by 5 bases and J by 5 bases, and 9 bases separated the two germline ends. The CDR3 has 12 residues. The CDR3 reads CASSGRVTEAFF. The DNA for the CDR3 is TGTGCCAGCAGCGGACGAGTGACTGAAGCTTTCTTT.

This clone was observed a handful of times. The sample carries other DNA sequences with the same CDR3. The chain is built from TRBV28 and TRBJ1-5; D might be TRBD1 (5 bases). The CDR3 is 14 residues long. V dropped 3 bases and J dropped 0 bases, with 6 bases sitting between them. The germline V gene has CDR1 MDHEN and CDR2 SYDVKM. The CDR3 spells CASSLGGSNQPQHF. CDR3 nucleotides: TGTGCCAGCAGTTTGGGGGGTAGCAATCAGCCCCAGCATTTT.

This clone was detected once. The rearrangement links TRBV5-1 to TRBJ2-1; 7 positions match TRBD2. This CDR3 comprises 15 residues. The germline gives CDR1 SGHRS, CDR2 YFSETQ. V shed 4 bases, J shed 8 bases, and the junction held 12 bases outside the gene matches. CDR3 residues: CASSTGTNLIDEQFF. The DNA of the CDR3 is TGCGCCAGCAGCACCGGGACTAATCTTATCGATGAGCAGTTCTTC. The full variable domain, rest sourced from reference TRBV5-1 and TRBJ2-1, is KAGVTQTPRYLIKTRGQQVTLSCSPISGHRSVSWYQQTPGQGLQFLFEYFSETQRNKGNFPGRFSGRQFSNSRSEMNVSTLELGDSALYLCASSTGTNLIDEQFFGPGTRLTVL.

The V gene is TRBV5-5, the J gene TRBJ1-5; a possible D gene is TRBD1 (5 bases). Trimming removed 0 bases from V and 5 bases from J, with 12 bases in between. The CDR3 has 15 amino acids. Germline CDR1 is SGHKS and CDR2 is YYEKEE (reference sequence). CDR3 in amino acids: CASSLVGGGDQPQHF. The DNA for the CDR3 is TGTGCCAGCAGCTTGGTAGGTGGGGGGGATCAGCCCCAGCATTTT.

The gene calls are TRBV5-1 and TRBJ2-3; 12 bases are a match to TRBD2. J lost 5 bases, V lost 2 bases, and 6 bases had no gene match. Germline V gene sequence: CDR1 SGHRS, CDR2 YFSETQ. The CDR3 contains 16 residues. For the CDR3, the DNA is TGCGCCAGCAGCTTCCTAGCGGGAGGGCCGGAAGATACGCAGTATTTT. Its protein product is CASSFLAGGPEDTQYF.

The chain recombines TRBV28 with TRBJ1-1, with D uncertain. Germline lookup yields CDR1 MDHEN and CDR2 SYDVKM. V was pared by 3 bases and J by 1 base, with 6 bases between. The CDR3 spans 13 residues. CDR3 sequence: CASSFLTNTEAFF. For the CDR3, the DNA is TGTGCCAGCAGTTTCCTGACGAACACTGAAGCTTTCTTT.

V is TRBV29-1 and J is TRBJ2-7, with no clear D. The germline V gene encodes CDR1 SQVTM and CDR2 ANQGSEA. The CDR3 runs 13 residues. V was shortened by 2 bases and J by 4 bases, with 12 bases between the two germline ends. CDR3 DNA sequence: TGCAGCGTTGAATCAGAAACTCGGTACGAGCAGTACTTC. It encodes CSVESETRYEQYF.

The table lists this clone with a count of one. Other DNA sequences of this sample code for an identical CDR3. V usage is TRBV5-1 and J usage is TRBJ2-2; 10 bases align to TRBD1. The length of the CDR3 is 15 residues. Germline CDR1 reads SGHRS; CDR2 reads YFSETQ. V shed 0 bases and J 6 bases; nucleotides not matched to a gene: 2. The CDR3 DNA reads as TGCGCCAGCAGCTTGGGACAGGGGGCCCCCGGGGAGCTGTTTTTT. Translated: CASSLGQGAPGELFF.

This rearrangement joins TRBV5-1 to TRBJ2-7; 11 nucleotides line up with TRBD1. This CDR3 has 16 amino acids. The V gene end was trimmed by 0 bases and the J gene end by 5 bases; junction bases not matched to a gene: 7. Germline values: CDR1 SGHRS, CDR2 YFSETQ. CDR3 region: CASSLADGQGADEQYF. The CDR3 coding sequence is TGCGCCAGCAGCTTGGCCGATGGACAGGGGGCCGACGAGCAGTACTTC.

The chain carries TRBV5-1 and TRBJ2-7; TRBD2 matches at 8 bases. CDR1 and CDR2 (germline): SGHRS, YFSETQ. V gave up 4 bases and J gave up 2 bases; unmatched junction bases: 8. This CDR3 is 15 amino acids long. The CDR3 reads CASSPGGSGTYEQYF. The CDR3 nucleotides read TGCGCCAGCAGCCCGGGGGGTAGCGGGACCTACGAGCAGTACTTC. Complete variable domain (other parts from reference TRBV5-1 and TRBJ2-7): KAGVTQTPRYLIKTRGQQVTLSCSPISGHRSVSWYQQTPGQGLQFLFEYFSETQRNKGNFPGRFSGRQFSNSRSEMNVSTLELGDSALYLCASSPGGSGTYEQYFGPGTRLTVT.

This sequence joins TRBV28 and TRBJ1-1, with unresolved D. Germline V gene sequence: CDR1 MDHEN, CDR2 SYDVKM. This CDR3 has 15 amino acids. V lost 1 base, J lost 4 bases, and 13 bases lay in between. The CDR3 here is CASSLSGLRGTEAFF. CDR3 sequence (DNA): TGTGCCAGCAGTTTATCGGGGTTAAGAGGCACTGAAGCTTTCTTT. Full variable domain (missing parts from reference TRBV28 and TRBJ1-1): DVKVTQSSRYLVKRTGEKVFLECVQDMDHENMFWYRQDPGLGLRLIYFSYDVKMKEKGDIPEGYSVSREKKERFSLILESASTNQTSMYLCASSLSGLRGTEAFFGQGTRLTVV.

This clone has a handful of counts. The rearrangement joins TRBV27 to TRBJ1-1, with D tentatively TRBD1 (5 bases). The germline gives CDR1 MNHEY, CDR2 SMNVEV (reference sequence). CDR3 length: 15 amino acids. Trimming removed 2 bases from V and 0 bases from J, with 10 bases in between. The CDR3 protein is CASSLGGVMNTEAFF. The CDR3, as DNA: TGTGCCAGCAGTTTAGGGGGGGTCATGAACACTGAAGCTTTCTTT.

With respect to this clone: Additional DNA sequences in this sample encode the identical CDR3. The chain uses TRBV6-6 and TRBJ2-1; D is unresolved. The CDR3 sequence is 11 residues long. V was pared by 1 base and J by 10 bases, with 5 bases between. Germline values: CDR1 MNHNY, CDR2 SVGAGI (reference sequence). The CDR3 spells CASSYLGEQFF. The CDR3 nucleotides read TGTGCCAGCAGTTACTTGGGGGAGCAGTTCTTC.

V usage is TRBV2 and J usage is TRBJ2-2, with D perhaps TRBD2 (6 bases). This CDR3 region has 16 residues. Germline loops: CDR1 SNHLY, CDR2 FYNNEI. V lost 5 bases, J lost 4 bases, and 17 bases lay in between. The CDR3 DNA is TGTGCCAGCAGTCTGAATCGGGGGTCGGGCACCGGGGAGCTGTTTTTT. Translation: CASSLNRGSGTGELFF.